The sample holds a few counts of the clone carrying this T cell receptor (beta chain). Its cognate antigen is unknown. This entry comes from a study of T cell clones after liver transplantation. On the study more broadly: TCRbeta sequencing after a pre-transplant mixed lymphocyte reaction identified graft-donor-reactive clones, later tracked in post-transplant blood. At least one year of complete immunosuppression withdrawal without enzymes over twice normal defined tolerance. General study findings and limits: These preliminary findings come from unstandardized post-transplant sampling times. Graft donor-reactive T cells possibly entered the graft instead of undergoing deletion.

This CDR3 is built from 13 residues. V shed 6 bases and J 5 bases; nucleotides not matched to a gene: 6. Per the germline V gene, CDR1 is ENHRY and CDR2 is SYGVKD. Clones were read by immunoSEQ multiplex PCR, and TCRdb kept only the in-frame ones, dropping some. The sample has some 80,000 clones, about 85% seen once. The TCR originated in a human patient who received a liver transplant. T cells may partly derive from the graft donor. The chain employs TRBV10-3 and TRBJ1-2, with 7 bases matching TRBD1. The material was CD4+ T cells from blood, obtained 48 months after liver transplant. CDR3: CAISEAGGYGYTF. The DNA for the CDR3 is TGTGCCATCAGCGAAGCAGGGGGTTATGGCTACACCTTC.